These 23 T cell receptor beta chains were all obtained from the same sample, sequenced in a study of Ad26.COV2.S vaccination and SARS-CoV-2 variants. Treatment in this sample: around 19 received Ad26.COV2.S at low or high dose, single or two shots; several received placebo; per-sample allocation not given. The investigators took samples on day 63 after the first vaccine or placebo injection. TCRdb's table, derived via immunoSEQ multiplex PCR, lists solely in-frame clones and lacks some. Of more than 250,000 clones listed, approximately 89% are singletons. The sample in question was peripheral blood, obtained in a trial of Ad26.COV2.S vaccine versus placebo. The receptors stem from a person aged 18-65 years who received the Ad26.COV2.S COVID-19 vaccine or a placebo.

The chain joins TRBV11-2 to TRBJ1-4; 12 nucleotides match TRBD1. The CDR3 runs to 16 residues. Germline values: CDR1 SGHAT, CDR2 FQNNGV. V lost 2 bases, J lost 8 bases, and 6 bases stayed unmatched. Here the CDR3 reads CASSLPRDRGREKLFF. The CDR3 DNA follows: TGTGCCAGCAGCTTACCGAGGGACAGGGGGCGGGAAAAACTGTTTTTT. The full variable domain, with the rest looked up from reference TRBV11-2 and TRBJ1-4, is EAGVAQSPRYKIIEKRQSVAFWCNPISGHATLYWYQQILGQGPKLLIQFQNNGVVDDSQLPKDRFSAERLKGVDSTLKIQPAKLEDSAVYLCASSLPRDRGREKLFFGSGTQLSVL.

The gene calls are TRBV14 and TRBJ2-3; D unclear. This CDR3 has 14 amino acids. Germline V CDR1 and CDR2: SGHDN, FVKESK. V dropped 2 bases and J dropped 0 bases, with 6 bases sitting between them. The DNA of the CDR3 is TGTGCCAGCAGCCAAACAATTAGCACAGATACGCAGTATTTT. It codes for CASSQTISTDTQYF.

This sequence joins TRBV18 and TRBJ1-3, with D possibly matching TRBD1 (5 bases). V shed 3 bases and J shed 1 base, with 13 bases lying between them. In germline, CDR1 is KGHSH, CDR2 LQKENI. CDR3 size: 16 residues. CDR3: CASSPSAGYSGNTIYF. The CDR3 bases are TGTGCCAGCTCACCGAGCGCAGGGTATTCTGGAAACACCATATATTTT.

This clone was found once. V and J are TRBV28 and TRBJ2-7, with 7 positions matching TRBD2. Germline CDR1 MDHEN, CDR2 SYDVKM. With V trimmed by 8 bases and J by 6 bases, 16 bases remained unmatched. CDR3 length: 15 residues. The CDR3 DNA reads TGTGCCAGCGGGGTGGACGAGGGGAGGGATTCCGAGCAGTACTTC. It codes for CASGVDEGRDSEQYF.

The chain carries TRBV12-3 or TRBV12-4 and TRBJ1-1; 8 bases fit TRBD1. V trimming: 6 bases; J trimming: 10 bases; junction bases outside the gene matches: 4. The length of the CDR3 is 11 residues. The CDR3, as DNA: TGTGCCAGCAGCCAACAGGGGGGAGCTTTCTTT. It is translated as CASSQQGGAFF.

This clone was found a few times. The germline gene is not matched at one end of the junction; a read error may be the cause. V and J are TRBV4-1 and TRBJ2-1; maybe TRBD2 (6 bases). The CDR3 is 12 residues long. The germline gives CDR1 MGHRA, CDR2 YSYEKL. The CDR3 DNA reads as TGCGCCAGCAGCCAAGGCGCGGGGCTAACCCTCTTC. This codes for CASSQGAGLTLF.

J is TRBJ2-7 and V is TRBV25-1, with D perhaps TRBD1 (6 bases). The germline V gene has CDR1 MGHDK and CDR2 SYGVNS. The ends were cut back, 1 base at V and 5 bases at J, with 12 bases in the middle. The CDR3 length is 14 residues. CDR3 DNA: TGTGCCAGCAGTGAATTTGCCAGGGGCCACGAGCAGTACTTC. Translation: CASSEFARGHEQYF.

CDR3 residues: CASSLPLPAFF. The CDR3 DNA follows: TGTGCCAGCAGCCTACCCCTCCCGGCTTTCTTT. The chain links TRBV12-3 or TRBV12-4 to TRBJ1-1; D unresolved. The CDR3 contains 11 residues. Trimming left V 6 bases short and J 11 bases short, with 13 bases between.

The V gene is TRBV30, the J gene TRBJ2-7; 9 bases fit TRBD1. Germline values: CDR1 GTSNPN, CDR2 SVGIG (reference sequence). Trimming took 3 bases from V and 5 from J; bases not matched to a gene: 14. The CDR3 has 16 amino acids. The CDR3 coding sequence is TGTGCCTGGAGCCGCCCGGGGACAGGGAGGTTGGACGAGCAGTACTTC. It specifies CAWSRPGTGRLDEQYF.

V and J are TRBV27 and TRBJ1-1, with 7 bases fitting TRBD1. V was clipped by 2 bases and J by 1 base; unmatched bases: 1. CDR1 MNHEY and CDR2 SMNVEV come from the germline V gene (reference sequence). This CDR3 has 14 amino acids. CDR3 nucleotides: TGTGCCAGCAGTTTAAACAGGGGGAACACTGAAGCTTTCTTT. It codes for CASSLNRGNTEAFF.

This clone was picked up one time. This chain joins TRBV6-5 and TRBJ2-7, with 8 bases that match TRBD2. Germline V gene sequence: CDR1 MNHEY, CDR2 SVGAGI. Losses at the gene ends were 8 bases for V and 5 bases for J; bases not matched to a gene: 11. The CDR3 covers 14 residues. CDR3 coding DNA: TGTGCCAGCGCACCCGGGGGGGCTTCGGACGAGCAGTACTTC. Protein sequence: CASAPGGASDEQYF.

V and J are TRBV6-1 and TRBJ2-7; no clear D gene. Trimming left V 0 bases short and J 1 base short, with 7 bases between. Germline CDR1 reads MNHNS; CDR2 reads SASEGT. The CDR3 has 14 amino acids. The CDR3 spells CASSEALGSYEQYF. The CDR3 DNA follows: TGTGCCAGCAGTGAAGCGCTGGGATCCTACGAGCAGTACTTC.

The genes are TRBV3-1 (or the pseudogene TRBV3-2) and TRBJ1-6; D is uncertain. Trimming took 2 bases from V and 7 from J, leaving 9 bases between them. This CDR3 has 14 amino acids. CDR1 and CDR2 (germline): LGHDT, YNNKEL (reference sequence). The CDR3 sequence: CASSQLIENSPLHF. For the CDR3, the DNA is TGTGCCAGCAGCCAATTGATTGAGAATTCACCCCTCCACTTT.

The rearrangement links TRBV12-3 or TRBV12-4 to TRBJ1-4; D is ambiguous. The germline V and J ends were trimmed by 5 bases and 10 bases, with 14 bases remaining between them. The CDR3 is 13 amino acids. CDR3 region: CASSPPELRKLFF. In DNA form, the CDR3 reads TGTGCCAGCAGTCCGCCGGAGCTGAGAAAACTGTTTTTT.

The chain combines TRBV7-3 with TRBJ2-1; TRBD1 agrees at 7 bases. Germline V gene data show CDR1 as SGHTA and CDR2 as FQGTGA. The V gene end was trimmed by 6 bases and the J gene end by 6 bases; junction bases not matched to a gene: 8. CDR3 size: 14 residues. CDR3 nucleotide sequence: TGTGCCAGCAGTCCGGGACAGCCACCCAATGAGCAGTTCTTC. Translated: CASSPGQPPNEQFF.

V is TRBV3-1 (or the pseudogene TRBV3-2) and J is TRBJ2-5; the D is unclear. The V gene's germline CDR1 is LGHDT and CDR2 YNNKEL (reference sequence). V was pared by 4 bases and J by 4 bases, with 10 bases between. This CDR3 comprises 13 residues. CDR3: CASSLSAAETQYF. The CDR3 DNA follows: TGTGCCAGCAGCCTCTCGGCAGCAGAGACCCAGTACTTC.

The chain carries TRBV7-9 and TRBJ2-1; 8 positions agree with TRBD2. V gave up 5 bases and J gave up 4 bases; unmatched junction bases: 10. Germline CDR1 reads SEHNR; CDR2 reads FQNEAQ (reference sequence). The CDR3 spans 16 residues. CDR3: CASSPVGGRTYNEQFF. In nucleotides, the CDR3 is TGTGCCAGCAGCCCCGTTGGCGGGAGGACGTACAATGAGCAGTTCTTC.

The chain links TRBV6-1 to TRBJ2-3; no firm D call. The CDR3 has 15 amino acids. V was pared by 1 base and J by 7 bases, with 15 bases between. Germline values: CDR1 MNHNS, CDR2 SASEGT. CDR3 loop: CASSEGSEPQYTQYF. CDR3 coding DNA: TGTGCCAGCAGTGAAGGAAGCGAGCCCCAATATACGCAGTATTTT.

This rearrangement joins TRBV11-1 to TRBJ2-7; TRBD1 matches at 8 bases. The CDR3 has 15 amino acids. In germline, CDR1 is SGHAT, CDR2 FQDESV (reference sequence). V dropped 5 bases and J dropped 3; count of bases not matched to a gene: 9. CDR3 protein: CASSATGGWLYEQYF. In DNA form, the CDR3 reads TGTGCCAGCAGCGCCACAGGGGGATGGCTCTACGAGCAGTACTTC.

This sequence joins TRBV5-1 and TRBJ2-2, with 8 bases lining up with TRBD1. J gave up 7 bases and V 4 bases, and 12 bases lay outside the gene matches. CDR1 is SGHRS and CDR2 is YFSETQ in the germline V gene. The CDR3 contains 16 residues. The CDR3 bases are TGCGCCAGCAGCCGGGGATCGGACAGGGCCGGCGGGGAGCTGTTTTTT. Protein product: CASSRGSDRAGGELFF.

This chain uses TRBV9 with TRBJ2-5; tentative D call: TRBD1 (6 bases). Germline V lookup: CDR1 SGDLS, CDR2 YYNGEE. The CDR3 runs 17 residues. The germline V and J ends were trimmed by 3 bases and 0 bases, with 18 bases remaining between them. CDR3 nucleotides: TGTGCCAGCAGCGACGCCTCGCAAGGGACAAACCAAGAGACCCAGTACTTC. Amino acid sequence: CASSDASQGTNQETQYF. Drawing the rest from reference TRBV9 and TRBJ2-5, the complete variable domain is DSGVTQTPKHLITATGQRVTLRCSPRSGDLSVYWYQQSLDQGLQFLIQYYNGEERAKGNILERFSAQQFPDLHSELNLSSLELGDSALYFCASSDASQGTNQETQYFGPGTRLLVL.

The J gene is TRBJ2-1, the V gene TRBV7-8, with TRBD2 identical over 13 bases. The germline V gene encodes CDR1 SGHVS and CDR2 FQNEAQ. The J segment lost 5 bases and the V segment lost 7 bases, leaving 17 bases of the junction unmatched. CDR3 length: 19 amino acids. The CDR3 protein is CASTPRTSGGTRNHNEQFF. CDR3 nucleotides: TGTGCCAGCACCCCCCGGACTAGCGGGGGAACGAGGAATCACAATGAGCAGTTCTTC. Looking up the rest from reference TRBV7-8 and TRBJ2-1 gives the full variable domain: GAGVSQSPRYKVAKRGQDVALRCDPISGHVSLFWYQQALGQGPEFLTYFQNEAQLDKSGLPSDRFFAERPEGSVSTLKIQRTQQEDSAVYLCASTPRTSGGTRNHNEQFFGPGTRLTVL.

The rearrangement links TRBV5-1 to TRBJ2-7; perhaps TRBD1 as D (5 bases). Per germline, CDR1 SGHRS and CDR2 YFSETQ. With 0 bases removed from V and 0 bases from J, the gap between germline ends came to 16 bases. This CDR3 region has 17 residues. The CDR3 coding sequence is TGCGCCAGCAGCTTGGTTCATGTCGTGGACAACTCCTACGAGCAGTACTTC. The encoded protein is CASSLVHVVDNSYEQYF.